Below, 19 T cell receptor beta chains from the same sample are listed, as sequenced in a study of blood T cells in healthy people across ages. Together with a sample-barcoded 5' primer, a J-beta primer mix was included in a second PCR lasting roughly 6 to 12 cycles. TCRdb re-derived calls from the 5' RACE reads in MiXCR, one entry per CDR3 protein. This table holds about 800,000 distinct CDR3 sequences, more than 45% found once. The specimen was blood. The receptor source for this set is a man aged 30-40 years in good health.

This chain connects TRBV12-3 or TRBV12-4 to TRBJ2-1; possibly TRBD2 for D (6 bases). The CDR3 spans 14 residues. The V gene lost 6 bases and the J gene lost 6 bases, with 15 bases spanning the gap. CDR3 sequence reads: CASRAGLGGNEQFF. In DNA form, the CDR3 reads TGTGCCAGCAGGGCGGGGCTTGGGGGCAATGAGCAGTTCTTC.

The rearrangement links TRBV29-1 to TRBJ2-1; D perhaps matches TRBD1 (6 bases). This CDR3 spans 14 amino acids. CDR1 is SQVTM, CDR2 ANQGSEA, per germline. Between the trimmed V and J ends, which lost 3 bases and 4 bases, there was a span of 13 bases. The CDR3 DNA reads as TGCAGCGTTGACGCAGGGGCCGGGTACAATGAGCAGTTCTTC. It encodes CSVDAGAGYNEQFF.

The chain employs TRBV30 and TRBJ1-5; D is possibly TRBD1 (5 bases). V was cut by 1 base and J by 6 bases, with 10 bases left in between. Germline V lookup: CDR1 GTSNPN, CDR2 SVGIG (reference sequence). The CDR3 covers 13 residues. The DNA for the CDR3 is TGTGCCTGGAGTGCGGGGGGGGTTCAGCCCCAGCATTTT. This codes for CAWSAGGVQPQHF.

The chain employs TRBV20-1 and TRBJ1-2; tentative D call: TRBD1 (5 bases). The CDR3 totals 13 residues. With 2 bases removed from V and 4 bases from J, the gap between germline ends came to 11 bases. Germline V gene sequence: CDR1 DFQATT, CDR2 SNEGSKA (reference sequence). The chain's CDR3 is CSARRGTSYGYTF. The CDR3 DNA follows: TGCAGTGCTAGACGGGGGACTAGCTATGGCTACACCTTC.

V gene TRBV6-2 or TRBV6-3 combines with J gene TRBJ2-1; D gene ambiguous. Germline lookup yields CDR1 MNHEY and CDR2 SVGEGT. The CDR3 has 11 residues. Trimming took 3 bases from V and 10 from J, leaving 7 bases between them. CDR3 in amino acids: CASSYATEQFF. The CDR3, as DNA: TGTGCCAGCAGTTATGCAACCGAGCAGTTCTTC.

Notes on this clonotype: A clone one base away is much larger, so this may be a read error. The genes are TRBV10-3 and TRBJ2-5, with 7 positions matching TRBD2. This CDR3 spans 17 amino acids. V lost 0 bases and J lost 4; bases outside the gene matches: 11. Germline-derived CDR1 and CDR2 are ENHRY and SYGVKD. CDR3 amino acids: CAISESAAGVVRETQYF. The DNA of the CDR3 is TGTGCCATCAGTGAGTCTGCCGCGGGGGTTGTTCGAGAGACCCAGTACTTC.

The V call is TRBV7-2, the J call TRBJ2-2; 7 positions agree with TRBD1. This CDR3 contains 15 residues. Germline values: CDR1 SGHTA, CDR2 FQGNSA. V lost 5 bases, J lost 1 base, and 4 bases stayed unmatched. CDR3 DNA sequence: TGTGCCAGCAGCGCCCACAGGGGGAACACCGGGGAGCTGTTTTTT. Its translation: CASSAHRGNTGELFF.

This chain connects TRBV19 to TRBJ2-3; 9 nucleotides align to TRBD2. Germline V gene data show CDR1 as LNHDA and CDR2 as SQIVND (reference sequence). The J segment lost 4 bases and the V segment lost 5 bases, leaving 7 bases of the junction unmatched. The CDR3 runs to 15 residues. The chain's CDR3 is CASSVAGAFSDTQYF. CDR3 DNA sequence: TGTGCCAGTAGTGTAGCGGGAGCGTTTTCAGATACGCAGTATTTT.

In this sample, this clonotype turned up once. The rearrangement links TRBV18 to TRBJ1-4; possibly TRBD1 for D (5 bases). The CDR3 runs to 15 residues. The germline V gene has CDR1 KGHSH and CDR2 LQKENI. Deletions cut 0 bases from V and 6 bases from J, with 11 bases between. CDR3 sequence reads: CASSPPEGGDEKLFF. The CDR3 DNA follows: TGTGCCAGCTCACCACCGGAGGGAGGGGATGAAAAACTGTTTTTT. The full variable domain, rest sourced from reference TRBV18 and TRBJ1-4, is NAGVMQNPRHLVRRRGQEARLRCSPMKGHSHVYWYRQLPEEGLKFMVYLQKENIIDESGMPKERFSAEFPKEGPSILRIQQVVRGDSAAYFCASSPPEGGDEKLFFGSGTQLSVL.

The rearrangement joins TRBV9 to TRBJ2-2; D gene uncertain. There are 16 residues in the CDR3. Trimming pared 3 bases from V and 1 base from J, leaving 13 bases between. Germline V CDR1 and CDR2: SGDLS, YYNGEE. CDR3 in DNA: TGTGCCAGCAGCGCCTATAATAGTAGGAACACCGGGGAGCTGTTTTTT. Translated, it gives CASSAYNSRNTGELFF.

The chain links TRBV3-1 to TRBJ2-7; maybe TRBD2 (6 bases). The J call may be mistaken, given a closer DNA end match to TRBJ2-5. Germline lookup yields CDR1 LGHDT and CDR2 YNNKEL (reference sequence). The CDR3 runs 16 residues. The CDR3 loop reads CASSRGPGGVGGTQYF. The CDR3 DNA is TGTGCCAGCAGCCGGGGTCCAGGTGGCGTCGGGGGGACCCAGTACTTC.

This clonotype was observed once. The CDR3 DNA sequence: TGTGCCAGCGACCAGGGGCCCAGGGGCTACACCTTC. As protein: CASDQGPRGYTF. The rearrangement links TRBV2 to TRBJ1-2; D might be TRBD1 (6 bases). V was shortened by 8 bases and J by 8 bases, with 15 bases between the two germline ends. This CDR3 has 12 residues. Looked up from germline, CDR1 is SNHLY and CDR2 is FYNNEI.

The chain recombines TRBV5-4 with TRBJ2-7; D gene unclear. V was trimmed by 4 bases and J by 3 bases, leaving 11 bases between them. This CDR3 has 13 residues. CDR1 is SGHNT and CDR2 is YYREEE in the germline V gene (reference sequence). The CDR3 sequence: CASSSLGFYEQYF. The CDR3 DNA reads TGTGCCAGCAGCAGCCTCGGATTCTACGAGCAGTACTTC.

Only one count was recorded for this clonotype. The V gene is TRBV4-2, the J gene TRBJ2-3, with D perhaps given as TRBD1 or TRBD2 (5 bases each). Trimming stripped 0 bases from V and 2 bases from J, with 12 bases between. This CDR3 is built from 16 residues. Germline V gene sequence: CDR1 LGHNA, CDR2 YNFKEQ. The CDR3 DNA reads TGTGCCAGCAGCCAAGATGGGGCCGGGAACACAGATACGCAGTATTTT. Translating it yields CASSQDGAGNTDTQYF.

This chain connects TRBV6-6 to TRBJ1-2, with 7 nucleotides matching TRBD1. The junction had 7 bases not matched to a gene; V was cut back by 4 bases and J by 5 bases. This CDR3 spans 14 amino acids. Germline V gene sequence: CDR1 MNHNY, CDR2 SVGAGI (reference sequence). In DNA, the CDR3 is TGTGCCAGCAGTTTGGGACAGAACGTATATGGCTACACCTTC. This gives the protein CASSLGQNVYGYTF.

The chain carries TRBV29-1 and TRBJ2-1; D unclear. Germline V gene lookup returns CDR1 SQVTM and CDR2 ANQGSEA. The CDR3 extends over 13 amino acids. V lost 5 bases and J lost 10, with 18 bases in between. The DNA for the CDR3 is TGCAGCGTTTGGCCTAGGCCCGACGGGGAGCAGTTCTTC. It specifies CSVWPRPDGEQFF.

The V call is TRBV7-2, the J call TRBJ2-7; 7 bases are shared with TRBD2. V was pared by 1 base and J by 5 bases, with 2 bases of the junction left unmatched. Germline CDR1 and CDR2: SGHTA and FQGNSA. The CDR3 contains 13 residues. The CDR3 nucleotides are TGTGCCAGCAGCTTAGGACTAGCCCACGAGCAGTACTTC. Protein: CASSLGLAHEQYF. Full variable domain (outside the CDR3, taken from reference TRBV7-2 and TRBJ2-7): GAGVSQSPSNKVTEKGKDVELRCDPISGHTALYWYRQSLGQGLEFLIYFQGNSAPDKSGLPSDRFSAERTGGSVSTLTIQRTQQEDSAVYLCASSLGLAHEQYFGPGTRLTVT.

The chain carries TRBV11-2 and TRBJ2-7, with D maybe TRBD2 (5 bases). Germline CDR1 is SGHAT and CDR2 is FQNNGV. The CDR3 sequence is 14 residues long. V dropped 4 bases and J dropped 4 bases, with 14 bases sitting between them. The CDR3 sequence: CASSWESRGYEQYF. The CDR3 bases are TGTGCCAGCAGCTGGGAGAGTCGTGGTTACGAGCAGTACTTC. The complete variable domain, with remaining parts taken from reference TRBV11-2 and TRBJ2-7, reads EAGVAQSPRYKIIEKRQSVAFWCNPISGHATLYWYQQILGQGPKLLIQFQNNGVVDDSQLPKDRFSAERLKGVDSTLKIQPAKLEDSAVYLCASSWESRGYEQYFGPGTRLTVT.

This rearrangement joins TRBV5-1 to TRBJ2-2; D gene uncertain. Germline CDR1 reads SGHRS; CDR2 reads YFSETQ. The CDR3 runs to 14 residues. V was cut by 0 bases and J by 1 base, with 4 bases left in between. The CDR3 bases are TGCGCCAGCAGCTTGGGAAAGAACACCGGGGAGCTGTTTTTT. It specifies CASSLGKNTGELFF.